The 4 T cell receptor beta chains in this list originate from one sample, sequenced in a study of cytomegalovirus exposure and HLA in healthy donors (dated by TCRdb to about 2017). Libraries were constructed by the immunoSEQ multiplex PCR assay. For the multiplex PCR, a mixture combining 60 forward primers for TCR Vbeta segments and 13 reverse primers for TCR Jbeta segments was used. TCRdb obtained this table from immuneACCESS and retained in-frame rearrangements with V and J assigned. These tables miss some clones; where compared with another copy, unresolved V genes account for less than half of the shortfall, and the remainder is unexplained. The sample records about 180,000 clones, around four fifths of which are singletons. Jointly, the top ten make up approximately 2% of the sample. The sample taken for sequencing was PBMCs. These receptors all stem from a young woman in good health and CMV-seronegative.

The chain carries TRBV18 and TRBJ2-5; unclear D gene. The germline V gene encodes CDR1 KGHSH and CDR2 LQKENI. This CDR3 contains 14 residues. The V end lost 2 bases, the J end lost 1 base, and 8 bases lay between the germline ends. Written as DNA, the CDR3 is TGTGCCAGCTCACCAGCGGCCCTCCAAGAGACCCAGTACTTC. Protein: CASSPAALQETQYF.

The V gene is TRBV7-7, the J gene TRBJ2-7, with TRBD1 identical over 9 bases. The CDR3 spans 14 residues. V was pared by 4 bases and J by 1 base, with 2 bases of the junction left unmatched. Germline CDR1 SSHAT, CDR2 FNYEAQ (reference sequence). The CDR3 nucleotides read TGTGCCAGCAGCTCGGGACAGGGTTCCTACGAGCAGTACTTC. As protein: CASSSGQGSYEQYF.

This chain's CDR3 is CASSPAPRDYGYTF. For the CDR3, the DNA is TGTGCCAGTAGTCCCGCCCCGCGGGACTATGGCTACACCTTC. The V call is TRBV19, the J call TRBJ1-2; D not resolved. Germline CDR1 is LNHDA and CDR2 is SQIVND (reference sequence). V lost 5 bases to trimming and J lost 3 bases, with 13 bases between them. The CDR3 runs to 14 residues. Full variable domain (missing parts from reference TRBV19 and TRBJ1-2): DGGITQSPKYLFRKEGQNVTLSCEQNLNHDAMYWYRQDPGQGLRLIYYSQIVNDFQKGDIAEGYSVSREKKESFPLTVTSAQKNPTAFYLCASSPAPRDYGYTFGSGTRLTVV.

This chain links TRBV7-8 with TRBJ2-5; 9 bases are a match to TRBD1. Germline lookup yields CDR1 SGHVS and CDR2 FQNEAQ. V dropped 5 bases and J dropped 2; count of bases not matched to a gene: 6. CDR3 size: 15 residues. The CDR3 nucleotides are TGTGCCAGCAGCAAAAACAGGGGGCGGCAAGAGACCCAGTACTTC. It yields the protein CASSKNRGRQETQYF.